These 7 T cell receptor beta chains were all obtained from the same sample, sequenced in a study of a mutant IDH1 vaccine in newly diagnosed glioma. The time point denotes: week 23, last vaccination. Vaccinated patients received 300 ug of mutant IDH1 20-mer peptide per dose, with topical imiquimod. For these TCRs, the target antigens are not known. Libraries were prepared by immunoSEQ multiplex PCR; TCRdb keeps only in-frame clonotypes and omits some of them. The table lists around 9,700 clones, around 89% of them singletons. Sequencing used PBMCs, obtained from a glioma patient whose treatment included an IDH1 peptide vaccine. Source of these receptors: a woman aged 40-49 years with glioma. Some clones in this sample may be carry-over from other donors' samples.

V is TRBV10-2 and J is TRBJ2-4, with 10 bases fitting TRBD2. From germline, CDR1 is WSHSY and CDR2 SAAADI. The V segment lost 2 bases and the J segment 7 bases; nucleotides outside the gene matches: 11. The CDR3 spans 17 residues. CDR3 bases: TGCGCCAGCAGTGAGCCCGGCAGCGGGGGGGCCATGAACATTCAGTACTTC. Protein: CASSEPGSGGAMNIQYF.

The rearrangement uses TRBV15 and TRBJ2-2; D is possibly TRBD1 (6 bases). Trimming stripped 3 bases from V and 4 bases from J, with 9 bases between. There are 14 residues in the CDR3. In germline, CDR1 is LNHNV, CDR2 YYDKDF (reference sequence). The CDR3 reads CATSSQGPTGELFF. The CDR3 nucleotides are TGTGCCACCAGCAGTCAGGGGCCCACCGGGGAGCTGTTTTTT.

The sample holds a few counts of this clone. V and J are TRBV6-4 and TRBJ2-6; D is perhaps TRBD1 (5 bases). This CDR3 contains 13 residues. Germline loops: CDR1 MRHNA, CDR2 SNTAGT. The ends were cut back, 7 bases at V and 12 bases at J, with 16 bases in the middle. CDR3 loop: CASNRVGACVLTF. The CDR3 DNA follows: TGTGCCAGCAACCGAGTAGGGGCCTGCGTCCTGACTTTC.

J is TRBJ2-1 and V is TRBV5-1, with D hard to call. There are 11 residues in the CDR3. V was trimmed by 0 bases and J by 8 bases, leaving 3 bases between them. The germline gives CDR1 SGHRS, CDR2 YFSETQ. This CDR3 reads CASSLDYEQFF. The CDR3 coding sequence is TGCGCCAGCAGCTTGGATTATGAGCAGTTCTTC.

The chain's CDR3 is CASSNGALGYKAQHF. The CDR3 nucleotides are TGTGCCAGTAGTAATGGCGCCCTAGGCTATAAGGCCCAGCATTTT. The gene calls are TRBV19 and TRBJ1-5; D unresolved. The V gene lost 4 bases and the J gene lost 11 bases, with 21 bases spanning the gap. This CDR3 is 15 amino acids long. In germline, CDR1 is LNHDA, CDR2 SQIVND (reference sequence).

This chain's CDR3 is CASSYSYTSRDEQYF. The CDR3, as DNA: TGTGCCAGCAGTTACTCCTATACTAGCCGGGACGAGCAGTACTTC. V is TRBV6-5 and J is TRBJ2-7, with D possibly being TRBD2 (6 bases). CDR1 and CDR2 (germline): MNHEY, SVGAGI. The ends were cut back, 0 bases at V and 5 bases at J, with 14 bases in the middle. The CDR3 runs 15 residues.

The rearrangement uses TRBV7-3 and TRBJ1-2; perhaps TRBD1 as D (6 bases). The CDR3 has 14 amino acids. Germline-derived CDR1 and CDR2 are SGHTA and FQGTGA. V was clipped by 4 bases and J by 8 bases, with 17 bases between them. For the CDR3, the DNA is TGTGCCAGCAGCTCAGGGGACCCTGGCCGGGGCTACACCTTC. Its protein is CASSSGDPGRGYTF.